Following are 3 T cell receptor beta chains from one sample sequenced in a study of STAT5B mutations in CD4+ large granular lymphocyte leukemia. Assay: immunoSEQ multiplex PCR; the TCRdb copy retains only in-frame clones and omits some. The repertoire holds 20,000 to 25,000 clones, 70% seen once, with over 25% in the top ten. The sample was CD4+ T cells from blood buffy coats. Every receptor here comes from a human donor in good health.

Comments on this clone: A read error may account for a junction end that differs from germline. V gene TRBV15 combines with J gene TRBJ2-5; 10 bases align to TRBD2. The CDR3 sequence is 15 residues long. From germline, CDR1 is LNHNV and CDR2 YYDKDF (reference sequence). DNA of the CDR3: TGTGCCACCAGCGGAGAGCGGGGGGGCTTTGAGACCCAGTACTTC. Residues: CATSGERGGFETQYF.

The chain combines TRBV4-2 with TRBJ2-5; possibly TRBD1 or TRBD2 for D (6 bases each). Germline V lookup: CDR1 LGHNA, CDR2 YNFKEQ. The length of the CDR3 is 16 residues. V was clipped by 1 base and J by 1 base, with 13 bases between them. The CDR3 sequence: CASSQAFGGSQETQYF. Written as DNA, the CDR3 is TGTGCCAGCAGCCAAGCCTTCGGGGGCTCCCAAGAGACCCAGTACTTC.

Comments on this clone: At the DNA level, this CDR3 is encoded by other sequences in the same sample as well. The chain links TRBV9 to TRBJ2-7, with 8 bases lining up with TRBD2. There are 14 residues in the CDR3. CDR1 is SGDLS and CDR2 is YYNGEE in the germline V gene. The J segment lost 4 bases and the V segment lost 0 bases, leaving 3 bases of the junction unmatched. For the CDR3, the DNA is TGTGCCAGCAGCGTAGGCAGCGGGAGTTACGAGCAGTACTTC. Protein sequence: CASSVGSGSYEQYF.